These 12 T cell receptor beta chains share one sample of origin, sequenced in a study of CD8+CD57+ T cells in acquired aplastic anemia. Genomic DNA, the template, was used for profiling of the TCR beta VDJ and CDR3. A single record per CDR3 protein comes from TCRdb applying MiXCR to the reads. Among about 120,000 distinct CDR3 sequences listed, 45% to 60% were seen once. Patients chosen for sequencing had shown CD8+CD57+ cell expansion by flow cytometry. The sequencing sample was made of sorted CD4+, CD8+, or CD8+CD57+ T cells (not recorded which) from PBMCs. The receptor set was obtained from a human donor with aplastic anemia.

This chain links TRBV12-3 or TRBV12-4 with TRBJ1-3; D uncertain. The CDR3 extends over 14 amino acids. V lost 5 bases and J lost 16, with 24 bases in between. The CDR3 region is CASSRLGSGNTTYF. The CDR3 DNA sequence: TGTGCCAGCAGTCGTCTGGGTTCTGGAAACACCACGTATTTT.

The chain recombines TRBV20-1 with TRBJ2-7; D gene ambiguous. The CDR3 loop spans 11 amino acids. In germline, CDR1 is DFQATT, CDR2 SNEGSKA (reference sequence). Trimming took off 3 bases at V and 6 bases at J, with 9 bases between the two ends. CDR3 amino acids: CSASSLREQYF. CDR3 coding DNA: TGCAGTGCTAGTTCCCTCCGCGAGCAGTACTTC.

V usage is TRBV7-9 and J usage is TRBJ1-2; no definite D call. This CDR3 is built from 12 residues. Germline V gene sequence: CDR1 SEHNR, CDR2 FQNEAQ (reference sequence). With 11 bases removed from V and 7 bases from J, the gap between germline ends came to 17 bases. CDR3 nucleotides: TGTGCCTGGTTGGAGGGTGCGAGTGGCTACACCTTC. Translated, it gives CAWLEGASGYTF. Combining the CDR3 with reference TRBV7-9 and TRBJ1-2 gives the whole variable domain DTGVSQNPRHKITKRGQNVTFRCDPISEHNRLYWYRQTLGQGPEFLTYFQNEAQLEKSRLLSDRFSAERPKGSFSTLEIQRTEQGDSAMYLCAWLEGASGYTFGSGTRLTVV.

The chain links TRBV20-1 to TRBJ2-7, with TRBD2 matching 9 bases. Germline V gene sequence: CDR1 DFQATT, CDR2 SNEGSKA (reference sequence). This CDR3 contains 15 residues. The V gene end was trimmed by 3 bases and the J gene end by 7 bases; junction bases not matched to a gene: 13. In DNA, the CDR3 is TGCAGTGCTAGGCCCCTAGGCGGGAGGGCAGGTGAGCAGTACTTC. It translates to CSARPLGGRAGEQYF.

This clonotype was counted a few times. The rearrangement links TRBV24-1 to TRBJ1-2; possible D gene TRBD1, 6 bases. Deletions cut 0 bases from V and 5 bases from J, with 9 bases between. The CDR3 is made up of 14 amino acids. Germline lookup yields CDR1 KGHDR and CDR2 SFDVKD. The chain's CDR3 is CATSDLDRTYGYTF. For the CDR3, the DNA is TGTGCCACCAGTGATTTGGACAGGACTTATGGCTACACCTTC.

The V call is TRBV24-1, the J call TRBJ2-3; tentative D call: TRBD2 (6 bases). V lost 11 bases to trimming and J lost 2 bases, with 16 bases between them. CDR1 is KGHDR, CDR2 SFDVKD, per germline. The length of the CDR3 is 14 residues. CDR3 bases: TGTGCCAGCACTAAAGGGGACTCCACAGATACGCAGTATTTT. Translation gives CASTKGDSTDTQYF.

The table lists this clonotype with many counts. V usage is TRBV2 and J usage is TRBJ2-4, with 7 bases that match TRBD1. The trim removed 10 bases at V and 13 bases at J, leaving 13 bases unmatched. Looked up from germline, CDR1 is SNHLY and CDR2 is FYNNEI. The CDR3 has 12 residues. Written as DNA, the CDR3 is TGTGCCACGGGACAGAGTCCTTCCCTACAGTACTTC. Amino acids: CATGQSPSLQYF.

This clonotype was seen ten or more times. This chain joins TRBV4-1 and TRBJ2-1, with 8 bases that match TRBD2. The CDR3 spans 16 residues. Germline V CDR1 and CDR2: MGHRA, YSYEKL. The V and J ends lost 3 bases and 2 bases, in that order; junction bases with no gene match: 6. CDR3 coding DNA: TGCGCCAGCAGCCAGGGGGTTAGCGGGACCTACAATGAGCAGTTCTTC. Its protein is CASSQGVSGTYNEQFF.

The chain carries TRBV25-1 and TRBJ1-2; a possible D gene is TRBD1 (5 bases). This CDR3 contains 13 residues. Trimming removed 3 bases from V and 2 bases from J, with 7 bases in between. The V gene's germline CDR1 is MGHDK and CDR2 SYGVNS. CDR3 nucleotides: TGTGCCAGCAGTGACCAGGGAAACTATGGCTACACCTTC. It encodes CASSDQGNYGYTF.

The chain is built from TRBV11-2 and TRBJ1-6; 8 bases align to TRBD1. This CDR3 contains 15 residues. Germline CDR1 is SGHAT and CDR2 is FQNNGV. V lost 4 bases to trimming and J lost 7 bases; unmatched junction nucleotides: 6. For the CDR3, the DNA is TGTGCCAGCAGCTCCAACCGGGACAGGAATTCACCCCTCCACTTT. This translates into CASSSNRDRNSPLHF.

The chain recombines TRBV5-4 with TRBJ2-7; 7 positions match TRBD1. The CDR3 loop spans 14 amino acids. After removal of 4 bases from V and 7 bases from J, the junction contained 11 bases not matched to a gene. Germline assignment: CDR1 SGHNT and CDR2 YYREEE (reference sequence). CDR3 protein: CASSAVDREGEQYF. CDR3 in DNA: TGTGCCAGCAGCGCGGTAGACAGGGAAGGGGAGCAGTACTTC.

This clonotype has only a few counts. For the CDR3, the DNA is TGCAGCGTTGACCGAGAGACAGATACGCAGTATTTT. Translating gives CSVDRETDTQYF. The chain combines TRBV29-1 with TRBJ2-3; D gene uncertain. CDR3 length: 12 residues. Germline CDR1 and CDR2: SQVTM and ANQGSEA. Trimming cost V 3 bases and J 3 bases, with 7 bases left between them.